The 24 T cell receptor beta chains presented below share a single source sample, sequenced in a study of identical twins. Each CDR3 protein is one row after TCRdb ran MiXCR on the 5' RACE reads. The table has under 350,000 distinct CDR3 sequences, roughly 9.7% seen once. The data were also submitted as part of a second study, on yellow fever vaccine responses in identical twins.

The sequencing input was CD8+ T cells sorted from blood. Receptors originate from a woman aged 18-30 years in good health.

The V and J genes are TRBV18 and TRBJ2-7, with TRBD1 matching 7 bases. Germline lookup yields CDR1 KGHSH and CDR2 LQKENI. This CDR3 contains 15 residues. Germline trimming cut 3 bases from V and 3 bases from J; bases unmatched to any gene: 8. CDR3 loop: CASSPRRQGDYEQYF. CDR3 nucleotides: TGTGCCAGCTCACCCCGGAGACAGGGTGACTACGAGCAGTACTTC.

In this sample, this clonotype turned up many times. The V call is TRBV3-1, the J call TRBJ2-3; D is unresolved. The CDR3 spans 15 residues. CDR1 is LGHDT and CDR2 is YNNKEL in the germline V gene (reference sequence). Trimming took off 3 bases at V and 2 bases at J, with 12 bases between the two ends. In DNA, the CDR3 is TGTGCCAGCAGCCAGGGGTATCGGCTCACAGATACGCAGTATTTT. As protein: CASSQGYRLTDTQYF.

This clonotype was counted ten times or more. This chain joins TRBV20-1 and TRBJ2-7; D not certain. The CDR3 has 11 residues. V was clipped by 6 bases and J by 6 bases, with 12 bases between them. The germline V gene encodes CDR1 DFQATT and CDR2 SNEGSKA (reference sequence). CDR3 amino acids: CSAPSLAEQYF. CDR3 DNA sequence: TGCAGTGCCCCCAGTCTGGCCGAGCAGTACTTC.

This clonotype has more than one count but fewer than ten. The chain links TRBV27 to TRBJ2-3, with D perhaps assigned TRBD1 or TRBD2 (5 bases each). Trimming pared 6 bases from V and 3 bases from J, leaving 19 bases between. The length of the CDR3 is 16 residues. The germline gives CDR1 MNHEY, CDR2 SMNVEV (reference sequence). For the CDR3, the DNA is TGTGCCAGCAGCCCGGAGTTCGGGGCTTTAACAGATACGCAGTATTTT. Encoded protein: CASSPEFGALTDTQYF.

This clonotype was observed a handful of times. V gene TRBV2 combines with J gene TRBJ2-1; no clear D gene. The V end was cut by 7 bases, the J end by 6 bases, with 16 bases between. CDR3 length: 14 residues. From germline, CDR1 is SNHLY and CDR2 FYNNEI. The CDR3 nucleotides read TGTGCCAGCACAGGAGAGGTTTCGAGCAATGAGCAGTTCTTC. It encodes CASTGEVSSNEQFF.

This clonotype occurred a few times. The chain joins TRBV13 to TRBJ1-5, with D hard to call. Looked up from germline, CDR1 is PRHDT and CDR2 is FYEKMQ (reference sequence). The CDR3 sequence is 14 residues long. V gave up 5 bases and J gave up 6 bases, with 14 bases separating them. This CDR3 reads CASSLGREGQPQHF. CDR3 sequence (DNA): TGTGCCAGCAGCCTTGGACGGGAAGGTCAGCCCCAGCATTTT.

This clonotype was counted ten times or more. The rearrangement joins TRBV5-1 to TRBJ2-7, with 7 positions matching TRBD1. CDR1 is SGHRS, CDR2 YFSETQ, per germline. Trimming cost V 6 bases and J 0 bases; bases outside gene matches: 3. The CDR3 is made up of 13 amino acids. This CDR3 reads CASKDRSSYEQYF. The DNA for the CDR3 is TGCGCCAGCAAGGACAGGAGCTCCTACGAGCAGTACTTC.

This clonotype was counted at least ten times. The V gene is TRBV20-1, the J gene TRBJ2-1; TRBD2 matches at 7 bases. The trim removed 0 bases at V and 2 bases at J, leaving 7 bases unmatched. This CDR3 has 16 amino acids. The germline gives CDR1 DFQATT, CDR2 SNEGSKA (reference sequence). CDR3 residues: CSARDPIAGAYNEQFF. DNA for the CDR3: TGCAGTGCTAGAGATCCCATTGCGGGGGCCTACAATGAGCAGTTCTTC.

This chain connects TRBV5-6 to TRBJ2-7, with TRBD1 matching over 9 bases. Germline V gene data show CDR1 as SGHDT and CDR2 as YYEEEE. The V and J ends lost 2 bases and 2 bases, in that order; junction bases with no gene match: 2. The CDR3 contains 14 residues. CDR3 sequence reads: CASSFGQGTYEQYF. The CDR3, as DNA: TGTGCCAGCAGCTTTGGACAGGGGACCTACGAGCAGTACTTC.

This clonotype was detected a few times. The CDR3 DNA follows: TGCAGTGCAGCCTTGAGGGGGGGCCAGAGCACAGATACGCAGTATTTT. This codes for CSAALRGGQSTDTQYF. V is TRBV20-1 and J is TRBJ2-3, with D possibly matching TRBD2 (7 bases). CDR1 is DFQATT and CDR2 is SNEGSKA in the germline V gene (reference sequence). The CDR3 length is 16 residues. The germline V and J ends were trimmed by 6 bases and 0 bases, with 19 bases remaining between them.

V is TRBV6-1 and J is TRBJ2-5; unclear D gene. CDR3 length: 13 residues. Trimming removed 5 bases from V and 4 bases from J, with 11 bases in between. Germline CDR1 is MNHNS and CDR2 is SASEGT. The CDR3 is CASSRLDTETQYF. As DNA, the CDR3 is TGTGCCAGCAGTAGGCTAGACACAGAGACCCAGTACTTC.

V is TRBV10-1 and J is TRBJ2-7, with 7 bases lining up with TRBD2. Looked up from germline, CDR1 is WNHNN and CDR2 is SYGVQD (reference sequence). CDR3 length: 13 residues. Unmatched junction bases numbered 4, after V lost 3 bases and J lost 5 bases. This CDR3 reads CASSDSGTHEQYF. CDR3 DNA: TGCGCCAGCAGTGACAGCGGGACCCACGAGCAGTACTTC.

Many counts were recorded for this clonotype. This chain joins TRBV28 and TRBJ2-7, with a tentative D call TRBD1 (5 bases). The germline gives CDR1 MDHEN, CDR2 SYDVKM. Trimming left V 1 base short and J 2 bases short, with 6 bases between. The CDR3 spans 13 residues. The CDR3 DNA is TGTGCCAGCAGTTTATACAGGACCTACGAGCAGTACTTC. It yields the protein CASSLYRTYEQYF. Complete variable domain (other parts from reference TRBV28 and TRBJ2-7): DVKVTQSSRYLVKRTGEKVFLECVQDMDHENMFWYRQDPGLGLRLIYFSYDVKMKEKGDIPEGYSVSREKKERFSLILESASTNQTSMYLCASSLYRTYEQYFGPGTRLTVT.

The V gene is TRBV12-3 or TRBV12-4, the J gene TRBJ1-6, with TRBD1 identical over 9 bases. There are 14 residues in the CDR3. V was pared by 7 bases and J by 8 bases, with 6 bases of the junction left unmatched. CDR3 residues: CASINRDRDSPLHF. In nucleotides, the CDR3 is TGTGCCAGCATCAACCGGGACAGGGATTCACCCCTCCACTTT.

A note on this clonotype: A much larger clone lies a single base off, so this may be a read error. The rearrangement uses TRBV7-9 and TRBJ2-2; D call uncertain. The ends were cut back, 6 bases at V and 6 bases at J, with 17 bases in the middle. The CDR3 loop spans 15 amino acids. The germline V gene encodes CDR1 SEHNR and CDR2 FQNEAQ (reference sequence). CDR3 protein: CASRFPPTAAGELFF. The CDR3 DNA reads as TGTGCCAGCAGATTCCCTCCCACGGCGGCCGGGGAGCTGTTTTTT.

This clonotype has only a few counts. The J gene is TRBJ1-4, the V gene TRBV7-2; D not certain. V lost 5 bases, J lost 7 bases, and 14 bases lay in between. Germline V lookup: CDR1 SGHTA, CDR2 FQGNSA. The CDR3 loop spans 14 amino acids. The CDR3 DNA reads TGTGCCAGCAGCGTAGACGGCAAGGGTGAAAAACTGTTTTTT. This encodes CASSVDGKGEKLFF.

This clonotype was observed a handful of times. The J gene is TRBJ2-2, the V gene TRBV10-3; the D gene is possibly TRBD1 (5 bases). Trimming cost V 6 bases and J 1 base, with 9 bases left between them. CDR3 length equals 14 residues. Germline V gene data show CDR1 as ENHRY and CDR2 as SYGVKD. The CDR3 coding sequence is TGTGCCATCAGCCAAGGACAGAACACCGGGGAGCTGTTTTTT. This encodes CAISQGQNTGELFF.

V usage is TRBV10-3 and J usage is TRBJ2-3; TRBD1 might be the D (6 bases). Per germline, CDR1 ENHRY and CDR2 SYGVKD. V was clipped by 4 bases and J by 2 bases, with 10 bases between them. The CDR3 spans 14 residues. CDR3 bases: TGTGCCATCAGTGTCCGGGACATCACAGATACGCAGTATTTT. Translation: CAISVRDITDTQYF.

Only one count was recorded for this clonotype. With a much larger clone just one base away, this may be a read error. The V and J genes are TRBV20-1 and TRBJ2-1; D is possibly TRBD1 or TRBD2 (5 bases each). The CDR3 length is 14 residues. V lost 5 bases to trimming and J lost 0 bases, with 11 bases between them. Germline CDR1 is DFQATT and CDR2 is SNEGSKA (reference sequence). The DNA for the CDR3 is TGCAGTGCTTGGGACCCACGCTCCTACAATGAGCAGTTCTTC. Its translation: CSAWDPRSYNEQFF.

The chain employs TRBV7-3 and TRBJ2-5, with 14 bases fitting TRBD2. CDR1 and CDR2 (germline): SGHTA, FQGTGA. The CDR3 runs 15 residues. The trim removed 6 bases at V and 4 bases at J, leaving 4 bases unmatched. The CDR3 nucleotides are TGTGCCAGCAGTCCAGGACTAGCGGGGGGAGAGACCCAGTACTTC. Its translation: CASSPGLAGGETQYF.

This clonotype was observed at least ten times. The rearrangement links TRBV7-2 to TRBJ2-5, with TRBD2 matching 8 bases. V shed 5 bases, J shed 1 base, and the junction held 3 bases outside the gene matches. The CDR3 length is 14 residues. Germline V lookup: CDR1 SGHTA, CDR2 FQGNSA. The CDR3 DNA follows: TGTGCCAGCAGCCAAACTAGCGGCCAAGAGACCCAGTACTTC. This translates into CASSQTSGQETQYF.

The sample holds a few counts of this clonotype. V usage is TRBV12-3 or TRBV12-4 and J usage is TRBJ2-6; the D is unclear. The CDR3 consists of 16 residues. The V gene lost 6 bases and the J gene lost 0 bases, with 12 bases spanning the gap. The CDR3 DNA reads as TGTGCCAGCAGGGGGAAGGGTTACTCTGGGGCCAACGTCCTGACTTTC. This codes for CASRGKGYSGANVLTF.

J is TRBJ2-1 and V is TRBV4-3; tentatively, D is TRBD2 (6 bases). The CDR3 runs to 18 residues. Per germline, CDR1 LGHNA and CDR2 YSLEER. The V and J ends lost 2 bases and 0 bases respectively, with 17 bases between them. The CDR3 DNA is TGCGCCAGCAGCCAAAATGTACTAGCACCAAGCTCCTACAATGAGCAGTTCTTC. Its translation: CASSQNVLAPSSYNEQFF.

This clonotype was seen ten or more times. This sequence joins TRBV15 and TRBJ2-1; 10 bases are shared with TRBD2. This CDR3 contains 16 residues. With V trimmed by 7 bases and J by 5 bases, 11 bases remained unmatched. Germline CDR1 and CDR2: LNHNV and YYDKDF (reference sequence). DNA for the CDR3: TGTGCCACCACCAAATCCGGGACTAGCGACAACAATGAGCAGTTCTTC. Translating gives CATTKSGTSDNNEQFF. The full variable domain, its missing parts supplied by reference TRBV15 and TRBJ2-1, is DAMVIQNPRYQVTQFGKPVTLSCSQTLNHNVMYWYQQKSSQAPKLLFHYYDKDFNNEADTPDNFQSRRPNTSFCFLDIRSPGLGDTAMYLCATTKSGTSDNNEQFFGPGTRLTVL.